This T cell receptor (beta chain) was observed in a study of T-cell memory formation after mild COVID-19. This clonotype appeared a few times. After 5'RACE with constant-segment primers, TCR alpha and TCR beta cDNA libraries carrying sample barcodes and UMIs were obtained. TCRdb recomputed calls from the 5' RACE reads with MiXCR, one row per CDR3 protein. The sample has roughly 300,000 distinct CDR3 sequences, 7.5% to 9.5% seen once. Material for sequencing was PBMCs or a T cell subset sorted from them (not recorded which). This clonotype originated in a man between 18 and 29 years old who had mild COVID-19 (a few samples of this study predate the infection). Cell type and time point are not known.

For the CDR3, the DNA is TGTGCCAGCAGTGACTCGGTGAATGAGCAGTTCTTC. Its translation is CASSDSVNEQFF. This chain connects TRBV6-4 to TRBJ2-1, with D unresolved. The length of the CDR3 is 12 residues. Per the germline V gene, CDR1 is MRHNA and CDR2 is SNTAGT. Deletions cut 0 bases from V and 7 bases from J, with 4 bases between.